A single T cell receptor beta chain is shown here with its context. The sample belongs to a study of blood T cell repertoires in COVID-19. Study overall: Italy, Spain and the United States were the sources of the convalescent and acute COVID-19 samples. PBMCs, B-cell-depleted T cells, or T cells were the source of the cDNA or gDNA that made up the material.

Germline V CDR1 and CDR2: SGHAT, FQNNGV. The CDR3 is 15 residues long. V shed 5 bases, J shed 2 bases, and the junction held 6 bases outside the gene matches. As originally analysed: By means of reference gene primer amplification, nucleated cell counts were estimated. Using immunoSEQ multiplex PCR, the repertoire was profiled, and TCRdb retains in-frame clones only, with some absent. D and trimming come from the DNA, and the V and J calls and clone size come from that table. This sample yields 60,000 to 70,000 clones, of which roughly 83% are seen a single time; about 10% belongs to the top ten. Sample: peripheral blood. The receptor was derived from a man aged 50-60 years with active COVID-19. This rearrangement joins TRBV11-2 to TRBJ2-7, with 10 bases fitting TRBD2. The CDR3 DNA reads TGTGCCAGCAGCCTAATAGCGGGGGGAACCTACGAGCAGTACTTC. Translating it yields CASSLIAGGTYEQYF.